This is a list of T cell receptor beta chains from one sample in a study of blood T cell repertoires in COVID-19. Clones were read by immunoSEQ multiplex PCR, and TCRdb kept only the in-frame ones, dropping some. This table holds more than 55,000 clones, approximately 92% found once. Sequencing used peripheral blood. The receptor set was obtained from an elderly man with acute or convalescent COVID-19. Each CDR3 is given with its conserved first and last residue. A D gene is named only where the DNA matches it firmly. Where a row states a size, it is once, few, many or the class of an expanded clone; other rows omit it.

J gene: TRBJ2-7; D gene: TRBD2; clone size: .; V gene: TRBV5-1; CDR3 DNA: TGCGCCAGCAGCTTGGACGGGACTAGGGAGCAGTACTTC; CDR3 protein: CASSLDGTREQYF
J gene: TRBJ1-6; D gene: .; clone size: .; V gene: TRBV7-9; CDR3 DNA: TGTGCCAGCAGCCAAAATAATACAGGCAGCTCCTATAATTCACCCCTCCACTTT; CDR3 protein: CASSQNNTGSSYNSPLHF
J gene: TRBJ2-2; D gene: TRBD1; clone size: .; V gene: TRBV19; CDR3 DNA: TGTGCCAGTAGTGACAGGGGGAGTAACACCGGGGAGCTGTTTTTT; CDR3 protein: CASSDRGSNTGELFF
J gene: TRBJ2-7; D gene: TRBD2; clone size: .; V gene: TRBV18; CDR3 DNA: TGTGCCAGCTCACCACCGCTAGCGGGCCGCCCCGAGCAGTACTTC; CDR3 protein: CASSPPLAGRPEQYF
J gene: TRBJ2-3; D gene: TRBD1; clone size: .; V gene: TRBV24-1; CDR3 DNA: TGTGCCACCAGTGGACCACCGGGACAGGGGTTCGATACGCAGTATTTT; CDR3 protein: CATSGPPGQGFDTQYF
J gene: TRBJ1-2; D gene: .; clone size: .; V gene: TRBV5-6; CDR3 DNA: TGTGCCAGCAGCGATGGGGAAGGGGCCTTCCTCCTAGCTAACTATGGCTACACCTTC; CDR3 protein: CASSDGEGAFLLANYGYTF
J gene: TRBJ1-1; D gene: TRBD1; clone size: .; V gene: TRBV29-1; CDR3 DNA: TGCAGCGTTGAATTTACAGGGGGTATGGGAAGGACTGAAGCTTTCTTT; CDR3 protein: CSVEFTGGMGRTEAFF
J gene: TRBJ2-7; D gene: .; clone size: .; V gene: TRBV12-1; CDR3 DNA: TGTGCCAGCAGCTTTTTGGTCAGCGGGGAGTACGAGCAGTACTTC; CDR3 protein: CASSFLVSGEYEQYF
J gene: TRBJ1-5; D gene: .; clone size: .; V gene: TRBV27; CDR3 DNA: TGTGCCAGCAGTCCCTGGGGGCTAGTTAACAATCAGCCCCAGCATTTT; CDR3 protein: CASSPWGLVNNQPQHF
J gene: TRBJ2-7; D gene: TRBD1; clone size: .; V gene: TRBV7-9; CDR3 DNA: TGTGCCAGCAGCTCGGGACAGCCCTGGGAGCAGTACTTC; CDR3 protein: CASSSGQPWEQYF
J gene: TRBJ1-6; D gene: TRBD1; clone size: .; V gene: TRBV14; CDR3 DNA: TGTGCCAGCAGCCAATGGGGACAGAACAATTCACCCCTCCACTTT; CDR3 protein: CASSQWGQNNSPLHF
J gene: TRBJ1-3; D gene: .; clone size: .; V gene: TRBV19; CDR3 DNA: TGTGCCAGTAGTATCTACTCCGGGTCCCCGGCCAGCCTTAAGGACACCATATATTTT; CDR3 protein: CASSIYSGSPASLKDTIYF
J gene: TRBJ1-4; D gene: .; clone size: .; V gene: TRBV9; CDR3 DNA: TGTGCCAGCAGCCCACGTGCCGCGGCAACTAATGAAAAACTGTTTTTT; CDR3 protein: CASSPRAAATNEKLFF
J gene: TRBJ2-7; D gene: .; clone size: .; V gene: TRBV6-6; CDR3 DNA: TGTGCCAGCAGTTACTCAGGACAATTGGACGAGCAGTACTTC; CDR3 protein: CASSYSGQLDEQYF
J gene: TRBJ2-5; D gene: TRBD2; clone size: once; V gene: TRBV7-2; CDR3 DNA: TGTGCCAGCAGCTTATGGCTAGCGGGGGGCCAAATACAAGAGACCCAGTACTTC; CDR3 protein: CASSLWLAGGQIQETQYF
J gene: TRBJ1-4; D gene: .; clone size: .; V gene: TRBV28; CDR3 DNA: TGTGCCAGCAGTCCTATTTTAACAGGGAGGGAGGGGGCTAATGAAAAACTGTTTTTT; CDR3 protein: CASSPILTGREGANEKLFF
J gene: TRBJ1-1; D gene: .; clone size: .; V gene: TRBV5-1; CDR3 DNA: TGCGCCAGCAGCGTAACAGGGATGGCTGAAGCTTTCTTT; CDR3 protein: CASSVTGMAEAFF
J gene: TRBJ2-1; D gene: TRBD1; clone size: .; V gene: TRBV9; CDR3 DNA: TGTGCCAGCAGCTTCGGACAGGATCCTTACAATGAGCAGTTCTTC; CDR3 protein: CASSFGQDPYNEQFF
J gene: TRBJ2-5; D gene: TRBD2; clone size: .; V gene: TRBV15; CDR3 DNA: TGTGCCACCAGCAGAGCCGGGGGGGTGGGAGAGACCCAGTACTTC; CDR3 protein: CATSRAGGVGETQYF
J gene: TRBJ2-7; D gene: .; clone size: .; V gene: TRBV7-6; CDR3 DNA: TGTGCCAGCAGCTTGCCCGCCGGAGGGGGCTTGGATGAGCAGTACTTC; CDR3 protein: CASSLPAGGGLDEQYF
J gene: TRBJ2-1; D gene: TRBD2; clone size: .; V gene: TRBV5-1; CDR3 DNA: TGCGCCAGCAGCCCGGCCGGGCTAGCGGGGGGCGACAATGAGCAGTTCTTC; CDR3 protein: CASSPAGLAGGDNEQFF
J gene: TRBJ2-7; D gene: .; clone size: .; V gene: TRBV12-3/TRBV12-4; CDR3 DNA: TGTGCCAGCAGTTCCCTGACAGGAGTCGAGCAGTACTTC; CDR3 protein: CASSSLTGVEQYF
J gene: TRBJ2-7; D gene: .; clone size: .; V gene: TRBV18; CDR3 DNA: TGTGCCAGCTCACTTCGACAGGCGATGGACGAGCAGTACTTC; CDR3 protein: CASSLRQAMDEQYF
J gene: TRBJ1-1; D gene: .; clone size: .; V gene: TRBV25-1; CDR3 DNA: TGTGCCAGCAGCGGGTTTATGAACACTGAAGCTTTCTTT; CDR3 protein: CASSGFMNTEAFF
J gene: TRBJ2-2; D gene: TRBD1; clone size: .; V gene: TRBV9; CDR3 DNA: TGTGCCAGCAGCCCCCGGACAGGGTTCACCGGGGAGCTGTTTTTT; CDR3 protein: CASSPRTGFTGELFF
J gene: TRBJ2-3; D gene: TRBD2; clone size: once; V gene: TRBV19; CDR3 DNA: TGTGCCAGTAGTATGACTAGCGGGGCCCCCATGGATACGCAGTATTTT; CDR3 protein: CASSMTSGAPMDTQYF